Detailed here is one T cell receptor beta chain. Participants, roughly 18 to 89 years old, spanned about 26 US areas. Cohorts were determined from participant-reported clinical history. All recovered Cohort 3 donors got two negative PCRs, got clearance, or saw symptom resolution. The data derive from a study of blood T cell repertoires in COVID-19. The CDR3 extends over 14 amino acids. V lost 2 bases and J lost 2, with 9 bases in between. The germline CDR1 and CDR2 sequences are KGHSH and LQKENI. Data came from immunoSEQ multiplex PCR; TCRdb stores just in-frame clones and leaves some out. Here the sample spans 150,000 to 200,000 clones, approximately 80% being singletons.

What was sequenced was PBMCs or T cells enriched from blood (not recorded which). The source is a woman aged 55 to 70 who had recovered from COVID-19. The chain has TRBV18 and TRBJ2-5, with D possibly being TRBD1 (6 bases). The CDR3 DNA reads TGTGCCAGCTCACCAGTACAGGGACAAGAGACCCAGTACTTC. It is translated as CASSPVQGQETQYF.